This entry lists 16 T cell receptor beta chains sequenced from one sample in a study of blood T cell repertoires in COVID-19. TCRdb's copy holds only in-frame clones and misses some; the assay was immunoSEQ multiplex PCR. Seen here are under 500,000 clones, 70% to 90% observed once, and the top ten hold nearly 2%. What was sequenced was PBMCs or T cells enriched from blood (not recorded which). The receptors shown here come from a woman between 18 and 29 years old with acute COVID-19.

The chain uses TRBV7-3 and TRBJ2-1; 10 positions match TRBD2. Germline values: CDR1 SGHTA, CDR2 FQGTGA. V trimming: 5 bases; J trimming: 10 bases; junction bases outside the gene matches: 5. The CDR3 extends over 13 amino acids. The CDR3 protein is CASSPLAGKEQFF. CDR3 coding DNA: TGTGCCAGCAGCCCACTAGCGGGGAAGGAGCAGTTCTTC.

The chain employs TRBV12-5 and TRBJ1-5, with D hard to call. Germline V gives CDR1 LGHNT, CDR2 FRNRAP. Trimming removed 0 bases from V and 9 bases from J, with 15 bases in between. This CDR3 has 15 residues. The CDR3 loop reads CASGLVRHGSGPQHF. CDR3 nucleotides: TGTGCTAGTGGTTTGGTACGCCACGGGTCGGGGCCCCAGCATTTT.

This chain connects TRBV28 to TRBJ2-6, with TRBD1 as a possible D gene (5 bases). Germline V lookup: CDR1 MDHEN, CDR2 SYDVKM. Trimming took off 7 bases at V and 0 bases at J, with 7 bases between the two ends. This CDR3 region has 14 residues. The CDR3 loop reads CASNRHSGANVLTF. The CDR3 DNA reads as TGTGCCAGCAACAGGCACTCTGGGGCCAACGTCCTGACTTTC. Using reference TRBV28 and TRBJ2-6 for the parts outside the CDR3, the full variable domain is DVKVTQSSRYLVKRTGEKVFLECVQDMDHENMFWYRQDPGLGLRLIYFSYDVKMKEKGDIPEGYSVSREKKERFSLILESASTNQTSMYLCASNRHSGANVLTFGAGSRLTVL.

The gene calls are TRBV7-6 and TRBJ2-1, with D possibly being TRBD1 (6 bases). V shed 6 bases and J shed 0 bases, with 12 bases lying between them. CDR3 length equals 15 residues. The germline V gene has CDR1 SGHVS and CDR2 FNYEAQ. The CDR3 here is CASSNQGGSYNEQFF. The CDR3 DNA follows: TGTGCCAGCAGTAATCAAGGGGGCTCCTACAATGAGCAGTTCTTC. The full variable domain, completed using reference TRBV7-6 and TRBJ2-1, is GAGVSQSPRYKVTKRGQDVALRCDPISGHVSLYWYRQALGQGPEFLTYFNYEAQQDKSGLPNDRFSAERPEGSISTLTIQRTEQRDSAMYRCASSNQGGSYNEQFFGPGTRLTVL.

CDR3 protein: CAISPGQGRINYGYTF. CDR3 bases: TGTGCCATCAGCCCAGGACAGGGGCGGATTAACTATGGCTACACCTTC. This chain links TRBV10-3 with TRBJ1-2; TRBD1 aligns across 9 bases. V shed 6 bases, J shed 1 base, and the junction held 9 bases outside the gene matches. The germline gives CDR1 ENHRY, CDR2 SYGVKD. The CDR3 is 16 residues long.

The gene calls are TRBV28 and TRBJ1-2; TRBD1 might be the D (6 bases). The CDR3 runs to 15 residues. The V gene's germline CDR1 is MDHEN and CDR2 SYDVKM. V lost 3 bases and J lost 6, with 17 bases in between. The CDR3 DNA sequence: TGTGCCAGCAGTTTCCGGGACACCCGAAGAGATGGCTACACCTTC. Its protein is CASSFRDTRRDGYTF.

The rearrangement uses TRBV19 and TRBJ1-5; 9 nucleotides align to TRBD1. V shed 5 bases and J 4 bases; nucleotides not matched to a gene: 12. Per germline, CDR1 LNHDA and CDR2 SQIVND (reference sequence). The CDR3 spans 17 residues. The CDR3: CASSLRDRAIGNQPQHF. The CDR3 DNA reads as TGTGCCAGTAGTCTCCGGGACAGGGCAATTGGGAATCAGCCCCAGCATTTT.

This clone was found once. The gene calls are TRBV27 and TRBJ1-6; no reliable D call. The V end lost 2 bases, the J end lost 1 base, and 3 bases lay between the germline ends. CDR3 length: 14 amino acids. Per germline, CDR1 MNHEY and CDR2 SMNVEV (reference sequence). CDR3 in DNA: TGTGCCAGCAGTTTACAGTCCTATAATTCACCCCTCCACTTT. It encodes CASSLQSYNSPLHF.

The chain is built from TRBV11-3 and TRBJ2-2; 11 nucleotides line up with TRBD2. Germline CDR1 reads SGHNT; CDR2 reads YENEEA. The CDR3 runs 15 residues. V was pared by 3 bases and J by 6 bases, with 3 bases of the junction left unmatched. This chain's CDR3 is CASSLRTSGPGELFF. The CDR3 DNA reads as TGTGCCAGCAGCTTGAGGACTAGCGGGCCCGGGGAGCTGTTTTTT.

Only one count was recorded for this clone. V is TRBV6-5 and J is TRBJ2-1, with D maybe TRBD2 (6 bases). CDR1 is MNHEY and CDR2 is SVGAGI in the germline V gene. The V end was cut by 2 bases, the J end by 10 bases, with 12 bases between. The CDR3 has 13 residues. The CDR3 loop reads CASSYLPGVEQFF. The CDR3 bases are TGTGCCAGCAGTTACCTCCCGGGAGTCGAGCAGTTCTTC.

The J gene is TRBJ1-2, the V gene TRBV7-2; 12 bases line up with TRBD1. This CDR3 region has 16 residues. From germline, CDR1 is SGHTA and CDR2 FQGNSA. J was trimmed by 4 bases and V by 5 bases; bases with no gene match: 8. CDR3 sequence reads: CASSADTGQGAYGYTF. The CDR3 DNA follows: TGTGCCAGCAGCGCAGACACGGGACAGGGGGCCTATGGCTACACCTTC.

This sequence joins TRBV9 and TRBJ2-7; the match to TRBD2 covers 9 bases. CDR3 size: 17 residues. With V trimmed by 0 bases and J by 3 bases, 10 bases remained unmatched. Per the germline V gene, CDR1 is SGDLS and CDR2 is YYNGEE. DNA for the CDR3: TGTGCCAGCAGCGTAGGACTAGCGGCCAGCCCTCACTACGAGCAGTACTTC. Protein product: CASSVGLAASPHYEQYF.

This chain connects TRBV5-1 to TRBJ1-2, with 7 bases matching TRBD1. The CDR3 extends over 14 amino acids. CDR1 and CDR2 (germline): SGHRS, YFSETQ. Unmatched junction bases numbered 1, after V lost 0 bases and J lost 2 bases. For the CDR3, the DNA is TGCGCCAGCAGCTTGGACAGGGGAAACTATGGCTACACCTTC. This sequence encodes CASSLDRGNYGYTF.

The chain links TRBV15 to TRBJ2-5; a weak D match, TRBD1 (5 bases). CDR1 LNHNV and CDR2 YYDKDF come from the germline V gene (reference sequence). Trimming cost V 1 base and J 5 bases, with 11 bases left between them. There are 14 residues in the CDR3. CDR3 loop: CATSRGDSRETQYF. The CDR3 region has the DNA TGTGCCACCAGCAGAGGTGACAGCAGGGAGACCCAGTACTTC.

The chain is built from TRBV19 and TRBJ1-2; 7 bases are shared with TRBD1. V was clipped by 6 bases and J by 4 bases; unmatched bases: 8. This CDR3 comprises 14 residues. Germline-derived CDR1 and CDR2 are LNHDA and SQIVND (reference sequence). In nucleotides, the CDR3 is TGTGCCAGTAGCGTGGGACAGAGGGGCTATGGCTACACCTTC. Encoded protein: CASSVGQRGYGYTF.

The gene calls are TRBV6-5 and TRBJ1-2; no reliable D call. The CDR3 sequence is 13 residues long. Germline CDR1 and CDR2: MNHEY and SVGAGI. Trimming shortened V by 3 bases and J by 3 bases, and 8 bases separated the two germline ends. As DNA, the CDR3 is TGTGCCAGCAGTTATAAGCCCTACTATGGCTACACCTTC. Its translation is CASSYKPYYGYTF.